This T cell receptor beta chain comes out of a study of T cells in Graves' hyperthyroidism and ophthalmopathy. What was amplified from RNA transcripts were TCR beta CDR3 regions. When the TCR CDR3 underwent first-round RT-PCR, the HTBI primer set was used. TCRdb used MiXCR to reprocess the multiplex PCR reads, holding one entry per CDR3 protein. The sample has hundreds of thousands of distinct CDR3 sequences; 15% to 18% are singletons. The CDR3 contains 16 residues. CDR1 and CDR2 (germline): LGHNA, YNFKEQ. As concerns this clonotype: At one end the junction does not follow the germline gene, possibly because of a read error.

The clonotype originates from a woman younger than 30 with Graves' hyperthyroidism. The chain couples TRBV4-2 to TRBJ2-1, with D possibly matching TRBD2 (6 bases). The sequenced sample was blood. The DNA for the CDR3 is TGTGCCGGCAGCCAAACGACCGGGACTCGAAACAATGAGCAGTTCTTC. This translates into CAGSQTTGTRNNEQFF.